Presented here are 21 T cell receptor beta chains from one specimen sequenced in a study of response to subunit inactivated influenza vaccine. TCRdb recomputed calls from the RT-PCR reads with MiXCR, one row per CDR3 protein. The repertoire holds more than 200,000 distinct CDR3 sequences, with 12% as singletons. Here the sequenced sample was non-naive T cells sorted from PBMCs, taken about 14 days before vaccination. The receptor set was obtained from a man aged 50 to 60 who received an inactivated influenza vaccine.

J is TRBJ2-3 and V is TRBV7-3, with 8 bases aligning to TRBD2. Per germline, CDR1 SGHTA and CDR2 FQGTGA. The length of the CDR3 is 16 residues. V gave up 6 bases and J gave up 8 bases; unmatched junction bases: 16. The CDR3 sequence is CASSSNGREGRSTQYF. The CDR3 nucleotides are TGTGCCAGCAGTTCTAACGGCCGGGAGGGCCGTAGTACGCAGTATTTT.

This clonotype was detected a few times. The chain couples TRBV11-2 to TRBJ2-2; TRBD2 matches 10 bases. V lost 4 bases, J lost 5 bases, and 7 bases stayed unmatched. The CDR3 spans 16 residues. Germline values: CDR1 SGHAT, CDR2 FQNNGV. The CDR3 DNA follows: TGTGCCAGCAGCTCCACACTAGCGGGAAGTACCGGGGAGCTGTTTTTT. Translation: CASSSTLAGSTGELFF.

The chain combines TRBV3-1 with TRBJ1-2, with 7 positions matching TRBD1. Unmatched junction bases numbered 2, after V lost 1 base and J lost 6 bases. The CDR3 covers 13 residues. Germline-derived CDR1 and CDR2 are LGHDT and YNNKEL (reference sequence). The CDR3 reads CASSQGQGDGYTF. The CDR3 DNA follows: TGTGCCAGCAGCCAAGGACAGGGAGATGGCTACACCTTC.

This clonotype was seen at least ten times. This chain links TRBV4-3 with TRBJ2-1; the match to TRBD1 covers 10 bases. From germline, CDR1 is LGHNA and CDR2 YSLEER. V dropped 2 bases and J dropped 8; count of bases not matched to a gene: 3. This CDR3 comprises 14 residues. The CDR3 coding sequence is TGCGCCAGCAGCCAAAATGGACAGGGGGATGAGCAGTTCTTC. Encoded protein: CASSQNGQGDEQFF.

This clonotype was detected many times. CDR3 in DNA: TGTGCCACCAGTAGCGCAGATTCCACAGATACGCAGTATTTT. Amino acids: CATSSADSTDTQYF. The rearrangement links TRBV24-1 to TRBJ2-3; D unclear. The ends were cut back, 6 bases at V and 2 bases at J, with 11 bases in the middle. Germline loops: CDR1 KGHDR, CDR2 SFDVKD. This CDR3 is built from 14 residues.

A few counts support this clonotype. This rearrangement joins TRBV6-2 or TRBV6-3 to TRBJ2-7; 8 bases are a match to TRBD1. The CDR3 contains 16 residues. In germline, CDR1 is MNHEY, CDR2 SVGEGT. V shed 5 bases, J shed 3 bases, and the junction held 12 bases outside the gene matches. CDR3 nucleotides: TGTGCCAGCAGTGGATGGAAGACAGGGGACCGCTACGAGCAGTACTTC. Residues: CASSGWKTGDRYEQYF.

V gene TRBV6-6 combines with J gene TRBJ2-2; D might be TRBD1 (6 bases). Trimming shortened V by 6 bases and J by 4 bases, and 9 bases separated the two germline ends. The germline V gene has CDR1 MNHNY and CDR2 SVGAGI (reference sequence). The CDR3 runs to 13 residues. In nucleotides, the CDR3 is TGTGCCAGCAGACCACAGGGCACCGGGGAGCTGTTTTTT. This codes for CASRPQGTGELFF.

This clonotype was detected only a few times. The CDR3 reads CASSSRVGEQYF. CDR3 coding DNA: TGTGCCAGCTCGTCCAGGGTAGGCGAGCAGTACTTC. V and J are TRBV18 and TRBJ2-7, with a possible D match to TRBD1 (5 bases). From germline, CDR1 is KGHSH and CDR2 LQKENI. The CDR3 length is 12 residues. The ends were cut back, 6 bases at V and 6 bases at J, with 12 bases in the middle.

For the CDR3, the DNA is TGTGCCAGCAGTTACCTAGAAACCAATGAGCAGTTCTTC. Protein product: CASSYLETNEQFF. This chain connects TRBV6-2 or TRBV6-3 to TRBJ2-1; D not resolved. The CDR3 length is 13 residues. The germline gives CDR1 MNHEY, CDR2 SVGEGT. With 2 bases removed from V and 6 bases from J, the gap between germline ends came to 8 bases.

This clonotype was seen more than once but under ten times. The chain couples TRBV5-1 to TRBJ2-5; TRBD2 matches at 9 bases. The CDR3 has 16 residues. The V gene's germline CDR1 is SGHRS and CDR2 YFSETQ. V lost 0 bases to trimming and J lost 0 bases; unmatched junction nucleotides: 3. The CDR3 region is CASSLERGAYQETQYF. DNA for the CDR3: TGCGCCAGCAGCTTGGAGCGGGGGGCGTACCAAGAGACCCAGTACTTC.

J is TRBJ2-2 and V is TRBV27; maybe TRBD2 (7 bases). Germline V gene lookup returns CDR1 MNHEY and CDR2 SMNVEV (reference sequence). The germline V and J ends were trimmed by 2 bases and 7 bases, with 20 bases remaining between them. The CDR3 covers 17 residues. CDR3 amino acids: CASSLRSRGPTFGELFF. In nucleotides, the CDR3 is TGTGCCAGCAGTTTAAGATCGCGGGGGCCAACGTTCGGGGAGCTGTTTTTT.

This clonotype was picked up a small number of times. This chain joins TRBV20-1 and TRBJ2-1; D might be TRBD2 (5 bases). The CDR3 has 14 amino acids. CDR1 and CDR2 (germline): DFQATT, SNEGSKA (reference sequence). The V gene lost 3 bases and the J gene lost 3 bases, with 12 bases spanning the gap. The CDR3 protein is CSASILAFYNEQFF. CDR3 coding DNA: TGCAGTGCTAGTATATTAGCGTTCTACAATGAGCAGTTCTTC.

There are many counts of this clonotype. This chain links TRBV6-1 with TRBJ2-3, with D possibly TRBD1 on 5 matching bases. The ends were cut back, 4 bases at V and 0 bases at J, with 11 bases in the middle. Germline V gives CDR1 MNHNS, CDR2 SASEGT. The CDR3 is made up of 15 amino acids. CDR3 in amino acids: CASSGIQVSTDTQYF. CDR3 in DNA: TGTGCCAGCAGTGGGATACAGGTTAGCACAGATACGCAGTATTTT.

This sequence joins TRBV9 and TRBJ2-7; possible D gene TRBD2, 6 bases. Per germline, CDR1 SGDLS and CDR2 YYNGEE. Trimming removed 3 bases at V and 6 bases at J, with 13 bases between. CDR3 length equals 13 residues. CDR3 sequence reads: CASSAIGTAEQYF. CDR3 in DNA: TGTGCCAGCAGCGCGATCGGGACTGCCGAGCAGTACTTC.

In its sample, this clonotype was seen many times. The J gene is TRBJ2-2, the V gene TRBV12-3 or TRBV12-4; tentative D call: TRBD1 (6 bases). This CDR3 spans 15 amino acids. V was trimmed by 4 bases and J by 0 bases, leaving 9 bases between them. The CDR3 loop is CASSSGTSNTGELFF. Written as DNA, the CDR3 is TGTGCCAGCAGTTCCGGGACATCGAACACCGGGGAGCTGTTTTTT.

V usage is TRBV20-1 and J usage is TRBJ1-2, with 12 nucleotides matching TRBD1. The CDR3 is 13 residues long. CDR1 is DFQATT and CDR2 is SNEGSKA in the germline V gene (reference sequence). V trimming: 6 bases; J trimming: 9 bases; junction bases outside the gene matches: 8. Here the CDR3 reads CSARGTGGASYTF. The CDR3 nucleotides are TGCAGTGCGCGCGGGACAGGGGGCGCGAGCTACACCTTC.

This chain joins TRBV7-9 and TRBJ2-3; no definite D call. Germline V gives CDR1 SEHNR, CDR2 FQNEAQ (reference sequence). CDR3 length: 11 residues. Deletions cut 3 bases from V and 10 bases from J, with 8 bases between. The CDR3 coding sequence is TGTGCCAGCAGCTTCGATCGCGCGCAGTATTTT. It is translated as CASSFDRAQYF.

This clonotype turned up a few times. J is TRBJ2-1 and V is TRBV7-9; TRBD2 matches at 8 bases. The germline CDR1 and CDR2 sequences are SEHNR and FQNEAQ (reference sequence). The J segment lost 0 bases and the V segment lost 6 bases, leaving 7 bases of the junction unmatched. The CDR3 runs 16 residues. The CDR3 nucleotides read TGTGCCAGCAGACATACTAGCGGAAGCTCCTACAATGAGCAGTTCTTC. It codes for CASRHTSGSSYNEQFF.

This clonotype was detected many times. The chain carries TRBV14 and TRBJ2-5; weak D call: TRBD2 (6 bases). The CDR3 loop spans 16 amino acids. Trimming cost V 5 bases and J 5 bases, with 21 bases left between them. Per the germline V gene, CDR1 is SGHDN and CDR2 is FVKESK. The CDR3 DNA sequence: TGTGCCAGCAGCTCTAGGGGATACTCGGCGGGGGAGACCCAGTACTTC. This codes for CASSSRGYSAGETQYF.

This clonotype showed up just a few times. The rearrangement uses TRBV24-1 and TRBJ1-1; 10 nucleotides line up with TRBD1. This CDR3 contains 16 residues. In germline, CDR1 is KGHDR, CDR2 SFDVKD. The V and J ends lost 7 bases and 0 bases, in that order; junction bases with no gene match: 7. The DNA for the CDR3 is TGTGCCACCAGAGCCGGGACAGGGGTCATGAACACTGAAGCTTTCTTT. This translates into CATRAGTGVMNTEAFF.

V is TRBV7-9 and J is TRBJ1-1; D is ambiguous. Trimming left V 3 bases short and J 1 base short, with 6 bases between. CDR3 length equals 13 residues. CDR1 is SEHNR and CDR2 is FQNEAQ in the germline V gene (reference sequence). The CDR3 nucleotides read TGTGCCAGCAGCTTTGATGGGAACACTGAAGCTTTCTTT. It translates to CASSFDGNTEAFF.